One and the same sample provided the 5 T cell receptor beta chains below, sequenced in a study of T cell responses to AZD1222 COVID-19 vaccine. Here immunoSEQ multiplex PCR was the method, and the copy in TCRdb shows in-frame clones only, minus some. The repertoire holds over 95,000 clones, around 88% seen once, with approximately 7.5% in the top ten. Sequencing used peripheral blood, obtained on day 0 of AZD1222 vaccination. The receptors stem from an adult in good health.

The gene calls are TRBV28 and TRBJ2-2; 7 bases align to TRBD2. The V and J ends lost 6 bases and 1 base, in that order; junction bases with no gene match: 5. The germline CDR1 and CDR2 sequences are MDHEN and SYDVKM. CDR3 size: 15 residues. The CDR3 loop reads CASRGGSGNTGELFF. CDR3 coding DNA: TGTGCCAGCAGAGGCGGGAGCGGGAACACCGGGGAGCTGTTTTTT.

This CDR3 reads CASSLAGVVDTQYF. The CDR3 DNA is TGTGCCAGCAGCTTAGCGGGGGTAGTAGATACGCAGTATTTT. V usage is TRBV7-9 and J usage is TRBJ2-3; either TRBD1 or TRBD2 may supply D (5 bases each). CDR1 and CDR2 from the germline V gene are SEHNR and FQNEAQ (reference sequence). Trimming removed 0 bases at V and 5 bases at J, with 9 bases between. There are 14 residues in the CDR3.

This chain links TRBV4-2 with TRBJ1-5; 7 bases fit TRBD1. The V gene end was trimmed by 0 bases and the J gene end by 1 base; junction bases not matched to a gene: 0. There are 15 residues in the CDR3. Germline V lookup: CDR1 LGHNA, CDR2 YNFKEQ. The CDR3 sequence: CASSQETGSNQPQHF. DNA for the CDR3: TGTGCCAGCAGCCAAGAGACAGGGAGCAATCAGCCCCAGCATTTT.

The genes are TRBV19 and TRBJ2-7; TRBD1 matches 9 bases. The V gene's germline CDR1 is LNHDA and CDR2 SQIVND (reference sequence). The CDR3 has 15 amino acids. The junction had 6 bases not matched to a gene; V was cut back by 4 bases and J by 2 bases. CDR3 sequence: CASSTGTGIPYEQYF. The CDR3 region has the DNA TGTGCCAGTAGTACCGGGACAGGGATTCCCTACGAGCAGTACTTC.

The genes are TRBV2 and TRBJ1-5; 9 positions agree with TRBD1. Per the germline V gene, CDR1 is SNHLY and CDR2 is FYNNEI. The CDR3 is made up of 15 amino acids. The J segment lost 5 bases and the V segment lost 5 bases, leaving 7 bases of the junction unmatched. CDR3 amino acids: CASSPQGARYQPQHF. The CDR3 DNA reads TGTGCCAGCAGTCCACAGGGGGCCCGATATCAGCCCCAGCATTTT.